This TCR beta chain came from a study of radiation and T cells in renal cell carcinoma. Sequencing used immunoSEQ multiplex PCR; TCRdb keeps in-frame clones, though not all of them. The sample carries under 150,000 clones, about 81% recorded once. This clone was seen a single time. Its antigen is still unknown. The study, taken as a whole, reports: Top tumor clonotypes rose in blood 2 weeks post-radiation, then contracted.

V was clipped by 6 bases and J by 2 bases, with 10 bases between them. CDR1 is MGHRA and CDR2 is YSYEKL in the germline V gene. CDR3 length equals 14 residues. Regarding time point: blood 2 weeks post-SBRT. Described treatment: 15 Gy SBRT to primary tumor, nephrectomy 4 weeks later. The chain is built from TRBV4-1 and TRBJ2-2; D is ambiguous. This sample comprised blood, obtained from a patient whose treatment included radiotherapy and nephrectomy. The receptor was derived from a woman between 55 and 75 years old with renal cell carcinoma. The CDR3 sequence: CASRGDVNTGELFF. CDR3 bases: TGCGCCAGCAGAGGCGACGTTAACACCGGGGAGCTGTTTTTT.